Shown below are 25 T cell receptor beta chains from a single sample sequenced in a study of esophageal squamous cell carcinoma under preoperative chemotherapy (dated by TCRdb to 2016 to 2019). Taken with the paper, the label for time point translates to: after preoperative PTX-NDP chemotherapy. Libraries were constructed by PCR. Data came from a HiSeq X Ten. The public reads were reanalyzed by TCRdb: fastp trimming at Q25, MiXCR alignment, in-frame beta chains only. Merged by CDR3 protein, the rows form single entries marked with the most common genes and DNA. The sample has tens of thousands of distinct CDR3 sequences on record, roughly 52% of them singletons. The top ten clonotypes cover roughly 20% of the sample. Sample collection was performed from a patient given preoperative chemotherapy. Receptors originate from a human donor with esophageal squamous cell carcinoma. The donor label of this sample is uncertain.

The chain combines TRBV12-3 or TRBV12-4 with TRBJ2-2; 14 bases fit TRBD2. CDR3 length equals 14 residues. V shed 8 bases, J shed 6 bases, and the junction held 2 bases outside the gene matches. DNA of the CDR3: TGTGCCAGCGGGACTAGCGGGGGTGCCGGGGAGCTGTTTTTT. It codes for CASGTSGGAGELFF.

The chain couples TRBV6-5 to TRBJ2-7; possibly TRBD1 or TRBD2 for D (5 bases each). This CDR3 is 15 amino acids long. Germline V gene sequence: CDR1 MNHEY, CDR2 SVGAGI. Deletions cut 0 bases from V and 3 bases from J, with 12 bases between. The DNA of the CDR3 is TGTGCCAGCAGTTACTCGGGGGATGTGTTCTACGAGCAGTACTTC. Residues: CASSYSGDVFYEQYF.

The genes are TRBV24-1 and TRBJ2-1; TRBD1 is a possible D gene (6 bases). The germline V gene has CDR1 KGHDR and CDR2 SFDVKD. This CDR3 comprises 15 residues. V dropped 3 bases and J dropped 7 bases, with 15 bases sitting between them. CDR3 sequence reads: CATSDPRPDRNEQFF. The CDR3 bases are TGTGCCACCAGTGATCCCCGCCCCGACAGGAATGAGCAGTTCTTC.

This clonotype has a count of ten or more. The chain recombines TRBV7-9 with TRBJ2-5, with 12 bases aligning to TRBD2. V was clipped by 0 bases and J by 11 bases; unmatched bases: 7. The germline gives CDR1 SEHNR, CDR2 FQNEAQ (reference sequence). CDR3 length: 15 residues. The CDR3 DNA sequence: TGTGCCAGCAGCTTAGCAGGACTAGCGGGAAGGGAGCAGTACTTC. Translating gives CASSLAGLAGREQYF. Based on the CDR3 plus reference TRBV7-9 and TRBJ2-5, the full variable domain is DTGVSQNPRHKITKRGQNVTFRCDPISEHNRLYWYRQTLGQGPEFLTYFQNEAQLEKSRLLSDRFSAERPKGSFSTLEIQRTEQGDSAMYLCASSLAGLAGREQYFGPGTRLLVL.

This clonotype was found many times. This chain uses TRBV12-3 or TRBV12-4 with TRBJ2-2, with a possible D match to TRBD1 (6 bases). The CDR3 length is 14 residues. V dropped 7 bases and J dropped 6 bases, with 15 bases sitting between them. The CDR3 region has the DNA TGTGCCAGCAACTTACAGGGTTTGGCCGGGGAGCTGTTTTTT. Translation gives CASNLQGLAGELFF.

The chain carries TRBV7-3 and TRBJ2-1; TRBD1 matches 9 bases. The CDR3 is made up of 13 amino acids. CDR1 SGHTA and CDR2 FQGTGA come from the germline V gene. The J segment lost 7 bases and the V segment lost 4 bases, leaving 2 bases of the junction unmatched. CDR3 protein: CASSWDRENEQFF. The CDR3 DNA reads TGTGCCAGCAGCTGGGACAGGGAGAATGAGCAGTTCTTC.

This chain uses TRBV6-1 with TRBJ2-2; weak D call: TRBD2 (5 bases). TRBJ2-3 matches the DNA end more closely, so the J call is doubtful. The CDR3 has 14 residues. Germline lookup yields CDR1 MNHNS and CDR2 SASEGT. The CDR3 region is CASRGQVNTGEQYF. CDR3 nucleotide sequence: TGTGCCAGCAGAGGGCAGGTGAACACCGGGGAGCAGTATTTT.

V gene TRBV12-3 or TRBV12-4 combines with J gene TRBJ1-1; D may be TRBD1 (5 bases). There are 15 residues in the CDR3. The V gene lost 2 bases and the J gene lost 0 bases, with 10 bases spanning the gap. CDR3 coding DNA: TGTGCCAGCAGTTTAAGACAGACTATGAACACTGAAGCTTTCTTT. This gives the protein CASSLRQTMNTEAFF.

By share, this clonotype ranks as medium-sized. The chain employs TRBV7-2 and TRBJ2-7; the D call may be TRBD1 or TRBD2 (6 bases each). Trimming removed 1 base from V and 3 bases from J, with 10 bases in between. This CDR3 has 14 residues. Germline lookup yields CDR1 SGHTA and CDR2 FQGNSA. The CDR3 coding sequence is TGTGCCAGCAGCTTAGTCGGGGGCCACTACGAGCAGTACTTC. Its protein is CASSLVGGHYEQYF.

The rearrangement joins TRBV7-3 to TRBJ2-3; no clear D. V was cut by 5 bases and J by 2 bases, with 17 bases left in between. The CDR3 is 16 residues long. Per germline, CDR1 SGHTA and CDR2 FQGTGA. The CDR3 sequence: CASSPHAGGNTDTQYF. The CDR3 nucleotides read TGTGCCAGCAGCCCCCATGCCGGCGGTAACACAGATACGCAGTATTTT.

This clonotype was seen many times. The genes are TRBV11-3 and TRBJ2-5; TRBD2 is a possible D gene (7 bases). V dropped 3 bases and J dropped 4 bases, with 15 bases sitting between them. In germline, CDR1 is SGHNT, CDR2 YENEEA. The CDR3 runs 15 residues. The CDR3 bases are TGTGCCAGCAGCTTGATGACAGGCGGGAGAGAGACCCAGTACTTC. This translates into CASSLMTGGRETQYF.

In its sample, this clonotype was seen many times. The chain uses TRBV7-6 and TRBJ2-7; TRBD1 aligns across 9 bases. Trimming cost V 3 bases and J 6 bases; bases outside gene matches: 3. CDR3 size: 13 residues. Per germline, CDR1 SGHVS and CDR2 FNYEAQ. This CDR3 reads CASSFGTGFEQYF. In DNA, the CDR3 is TGTGCCAGCAGCTTTGGGACAGGGTTCGAGCAGTACTTC.

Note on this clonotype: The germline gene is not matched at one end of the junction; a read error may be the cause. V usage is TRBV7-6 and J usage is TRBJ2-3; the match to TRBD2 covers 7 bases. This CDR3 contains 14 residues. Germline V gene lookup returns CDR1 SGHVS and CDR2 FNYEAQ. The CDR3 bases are TGTGCCAGCAGCTCGCGGGGGTCCACAGACACTCAGTATTTC. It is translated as CASSSRGSTDTQYF.

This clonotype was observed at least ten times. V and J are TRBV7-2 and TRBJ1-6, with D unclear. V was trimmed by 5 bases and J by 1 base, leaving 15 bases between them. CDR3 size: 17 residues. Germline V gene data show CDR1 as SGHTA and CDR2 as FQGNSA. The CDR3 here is CASSPSSVRSYNSPLHF. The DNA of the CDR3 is TGTGCCAGCAGCCCCTCATCAGTACGGTCCTATAATTCACCCCTCCACTTT.

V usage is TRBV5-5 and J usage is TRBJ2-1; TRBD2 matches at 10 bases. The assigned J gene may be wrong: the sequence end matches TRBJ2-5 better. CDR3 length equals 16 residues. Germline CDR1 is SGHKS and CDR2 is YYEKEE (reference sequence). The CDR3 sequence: CASSLAQAGGQKTQYF. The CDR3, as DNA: TGTGCCAGCAGCTTGGCCCAAGCGGGGGGGCAAAAGACCCAGTACTTC.

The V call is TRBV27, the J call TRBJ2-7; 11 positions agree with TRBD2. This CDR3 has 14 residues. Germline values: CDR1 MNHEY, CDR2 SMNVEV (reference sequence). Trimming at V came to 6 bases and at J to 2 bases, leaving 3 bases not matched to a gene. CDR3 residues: CASRGTSGTYEQYF. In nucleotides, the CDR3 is TGTGCCAGCAGGGGGACTAGCGGAACCTACGAGCAGTACTTC.

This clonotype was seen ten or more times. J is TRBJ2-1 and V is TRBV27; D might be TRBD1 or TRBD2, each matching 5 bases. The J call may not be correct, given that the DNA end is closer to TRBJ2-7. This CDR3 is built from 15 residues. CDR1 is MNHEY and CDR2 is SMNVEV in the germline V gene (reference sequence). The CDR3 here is CASSFEGRSYNEQYF. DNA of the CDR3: TGTGCCAGCAGTTTTGAGGGGCGCTCCTACAATGAGCAGTACTTC.

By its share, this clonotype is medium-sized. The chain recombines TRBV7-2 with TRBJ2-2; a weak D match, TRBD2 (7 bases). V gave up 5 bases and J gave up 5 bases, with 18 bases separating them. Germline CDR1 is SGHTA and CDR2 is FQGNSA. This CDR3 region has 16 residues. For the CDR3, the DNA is TGTGCCAGCAGCGTCCTAGGGGGGGAATGGACCGGGGAGCTGTTTTTT. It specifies CASSVLGGEWTGELFF.

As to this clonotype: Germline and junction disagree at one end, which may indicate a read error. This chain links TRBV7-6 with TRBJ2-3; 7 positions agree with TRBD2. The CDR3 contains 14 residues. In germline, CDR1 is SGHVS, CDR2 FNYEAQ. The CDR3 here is CAGRSGGATDTQYF. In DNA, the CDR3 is TGTGCCGGCAGGTCGGGGGGAGCCACAGATACGCAGTATTTT.

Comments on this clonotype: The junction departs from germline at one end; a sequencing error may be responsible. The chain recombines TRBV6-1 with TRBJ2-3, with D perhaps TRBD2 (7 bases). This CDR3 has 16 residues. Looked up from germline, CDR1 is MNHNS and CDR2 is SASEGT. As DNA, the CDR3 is TGTGCCAGCAGTCGCAAGGGGGGGGACGCGGCAGATACGCAGTATTTC. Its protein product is CASSRKGGDAADTQYF.

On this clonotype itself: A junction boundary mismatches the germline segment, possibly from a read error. The CDR3 coding sequence is TGTGCCAGCAGCTGGGGCGGGGTCCAAGATACCCAGTACTTT. Translating it yields CASSWGGVQDTQYF. The rearrangement links TRBV7-6 to TRBJ2-3, with D possibly being TRBD2 (6 bases). This CDR3 is 14 amino acids long. Germline-derived CDR1 and CDR2 are SGHVS and FNYEAQ.

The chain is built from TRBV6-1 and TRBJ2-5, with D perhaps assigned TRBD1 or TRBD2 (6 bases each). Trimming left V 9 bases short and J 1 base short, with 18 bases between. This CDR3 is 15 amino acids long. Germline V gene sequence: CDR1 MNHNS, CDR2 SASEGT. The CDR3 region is CASRNGGGAQETQYF. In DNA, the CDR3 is TGTGCCAGTCGAAACGGGGGCGGGGCCCAAGAGACCCAGTACTTC.

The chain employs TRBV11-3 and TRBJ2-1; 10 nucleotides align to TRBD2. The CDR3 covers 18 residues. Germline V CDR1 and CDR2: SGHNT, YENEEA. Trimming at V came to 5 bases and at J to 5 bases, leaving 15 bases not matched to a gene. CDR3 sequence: CASSLLRPGTSVHNEQFF. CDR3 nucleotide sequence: TGTGCCAGCAGCCTTCTCCGGCCCGGGACTAGCGTTCACAATGAGCAGTTCTTC. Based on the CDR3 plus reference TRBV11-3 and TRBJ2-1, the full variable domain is EAGVVQSPRYKIIEKKQPVAFWCNPISGHNTLYWYLQNLGQGPELLIRYENEEAVDDSQLPKDRFSAERLKGVDSTLKIQPAELGDSAVYLCASSLLRPGTSVHNEQFFGPGTRLTVL.

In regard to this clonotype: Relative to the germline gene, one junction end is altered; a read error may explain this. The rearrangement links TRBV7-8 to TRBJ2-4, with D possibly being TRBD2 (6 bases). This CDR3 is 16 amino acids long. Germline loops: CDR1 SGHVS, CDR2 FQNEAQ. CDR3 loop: CASRNLARGAKDTQYF. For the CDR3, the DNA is TGTGCGAGCCGCAACTTGGCGCGGGGAGCCAAAGATACGCAGTATTTC. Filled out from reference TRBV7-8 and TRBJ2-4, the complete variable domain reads GAGVSQSPRYKVAKRGQDVALRCDPISGHVSLFWYQQALGQGPEFLTYFQNEAQLDKSGLPSDRFFAERPEGSVSTLKIQRTQQEDSAVYLCASRNLARGAKDTQYFGAGTRLSVL.

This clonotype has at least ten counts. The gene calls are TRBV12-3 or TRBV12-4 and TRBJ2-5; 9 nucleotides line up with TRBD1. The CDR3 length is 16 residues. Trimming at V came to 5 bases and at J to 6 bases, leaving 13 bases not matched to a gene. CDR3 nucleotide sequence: TGTGCCAGCAGTAGAGGGGGGGACAGGGCGACGCAGACCCAGTACTTC. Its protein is CASSRGGDRATQTQYF.